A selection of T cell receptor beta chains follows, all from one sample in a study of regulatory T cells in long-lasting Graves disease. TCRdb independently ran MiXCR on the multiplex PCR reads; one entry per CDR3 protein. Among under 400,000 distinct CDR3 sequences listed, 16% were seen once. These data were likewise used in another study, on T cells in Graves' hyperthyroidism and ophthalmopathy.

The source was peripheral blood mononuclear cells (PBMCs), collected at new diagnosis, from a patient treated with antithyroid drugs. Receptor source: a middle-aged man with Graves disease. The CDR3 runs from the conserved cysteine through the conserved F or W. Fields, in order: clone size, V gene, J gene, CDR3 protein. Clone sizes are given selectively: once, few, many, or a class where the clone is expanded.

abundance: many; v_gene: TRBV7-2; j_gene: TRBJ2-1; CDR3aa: CASSLLGVSYNEQFF
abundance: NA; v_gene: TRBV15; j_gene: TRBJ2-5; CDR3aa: CATSRGIPAGRETQYF
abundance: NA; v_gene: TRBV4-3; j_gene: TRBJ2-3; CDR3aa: CASSQGRGTDTQYF
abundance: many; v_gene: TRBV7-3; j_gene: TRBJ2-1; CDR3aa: CASSGSGFDEQFF
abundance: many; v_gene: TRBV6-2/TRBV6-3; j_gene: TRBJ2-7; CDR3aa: CAGSVDWTSSYEQYF
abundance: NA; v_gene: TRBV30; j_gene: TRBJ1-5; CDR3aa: CAWSEGWQPQHF
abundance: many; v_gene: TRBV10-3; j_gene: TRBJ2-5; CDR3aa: CAISESSVDPSGTQYF
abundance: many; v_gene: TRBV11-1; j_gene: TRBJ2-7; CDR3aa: CASSLRRADYEQYF
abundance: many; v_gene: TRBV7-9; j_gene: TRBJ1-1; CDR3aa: CASSGELNTEAFF
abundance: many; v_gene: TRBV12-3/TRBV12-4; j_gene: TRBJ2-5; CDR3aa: CASTLQGGLETQYF
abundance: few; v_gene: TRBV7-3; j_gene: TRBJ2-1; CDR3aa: CASSQGGQQFF
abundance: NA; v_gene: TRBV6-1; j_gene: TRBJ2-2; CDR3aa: CASGRTPNTGELFF